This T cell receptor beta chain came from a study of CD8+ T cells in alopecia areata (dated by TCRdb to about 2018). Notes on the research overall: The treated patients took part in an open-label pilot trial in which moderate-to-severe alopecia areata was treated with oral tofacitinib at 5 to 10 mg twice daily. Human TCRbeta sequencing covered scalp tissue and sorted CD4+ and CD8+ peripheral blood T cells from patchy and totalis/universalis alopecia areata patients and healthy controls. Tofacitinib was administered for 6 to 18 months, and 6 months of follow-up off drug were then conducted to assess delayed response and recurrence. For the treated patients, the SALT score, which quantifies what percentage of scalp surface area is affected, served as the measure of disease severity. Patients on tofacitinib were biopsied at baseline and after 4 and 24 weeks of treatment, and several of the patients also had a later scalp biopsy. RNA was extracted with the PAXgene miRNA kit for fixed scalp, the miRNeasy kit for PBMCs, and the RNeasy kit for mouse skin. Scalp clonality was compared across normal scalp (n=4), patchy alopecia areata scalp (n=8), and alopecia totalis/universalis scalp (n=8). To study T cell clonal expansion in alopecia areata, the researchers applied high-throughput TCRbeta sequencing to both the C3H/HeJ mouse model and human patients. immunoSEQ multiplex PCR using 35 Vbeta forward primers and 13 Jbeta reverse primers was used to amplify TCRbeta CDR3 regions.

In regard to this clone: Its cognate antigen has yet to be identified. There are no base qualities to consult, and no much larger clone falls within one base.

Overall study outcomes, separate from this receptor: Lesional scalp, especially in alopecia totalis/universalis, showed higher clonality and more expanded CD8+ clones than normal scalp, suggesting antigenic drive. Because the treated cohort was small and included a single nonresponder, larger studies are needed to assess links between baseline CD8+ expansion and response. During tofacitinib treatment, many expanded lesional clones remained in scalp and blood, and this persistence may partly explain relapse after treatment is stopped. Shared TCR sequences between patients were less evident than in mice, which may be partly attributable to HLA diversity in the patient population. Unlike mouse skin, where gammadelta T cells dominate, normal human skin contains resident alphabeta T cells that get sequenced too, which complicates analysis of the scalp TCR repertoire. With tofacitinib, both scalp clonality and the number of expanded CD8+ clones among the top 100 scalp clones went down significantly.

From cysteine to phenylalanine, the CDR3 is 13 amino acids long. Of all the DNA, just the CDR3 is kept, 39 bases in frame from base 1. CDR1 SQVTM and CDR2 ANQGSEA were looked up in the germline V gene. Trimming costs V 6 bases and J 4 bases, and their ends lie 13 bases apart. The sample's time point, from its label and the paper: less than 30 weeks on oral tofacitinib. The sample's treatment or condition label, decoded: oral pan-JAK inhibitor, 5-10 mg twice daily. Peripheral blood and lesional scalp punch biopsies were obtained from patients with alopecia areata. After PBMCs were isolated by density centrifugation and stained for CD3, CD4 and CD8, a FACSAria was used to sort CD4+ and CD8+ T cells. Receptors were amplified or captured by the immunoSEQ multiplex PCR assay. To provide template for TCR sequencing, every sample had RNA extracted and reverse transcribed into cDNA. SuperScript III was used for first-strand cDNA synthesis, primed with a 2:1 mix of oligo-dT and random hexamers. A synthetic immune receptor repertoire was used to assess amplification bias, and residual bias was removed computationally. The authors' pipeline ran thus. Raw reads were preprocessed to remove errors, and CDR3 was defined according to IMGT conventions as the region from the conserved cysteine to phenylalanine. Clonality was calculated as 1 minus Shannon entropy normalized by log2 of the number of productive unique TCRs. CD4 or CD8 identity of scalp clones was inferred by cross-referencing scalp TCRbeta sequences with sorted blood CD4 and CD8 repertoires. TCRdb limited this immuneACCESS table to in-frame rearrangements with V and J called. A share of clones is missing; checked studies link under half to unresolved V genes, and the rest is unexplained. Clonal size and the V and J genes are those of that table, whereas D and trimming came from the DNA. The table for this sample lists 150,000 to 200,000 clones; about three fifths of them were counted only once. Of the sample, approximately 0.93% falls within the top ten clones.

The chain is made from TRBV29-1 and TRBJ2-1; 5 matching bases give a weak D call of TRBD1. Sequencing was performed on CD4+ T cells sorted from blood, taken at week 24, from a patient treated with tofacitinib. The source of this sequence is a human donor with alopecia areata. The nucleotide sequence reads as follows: TGCAGCGTCCTCCCGGACACTTACAATGAGCAGTTCTTC. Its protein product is CSVLPDTYNEQFF.